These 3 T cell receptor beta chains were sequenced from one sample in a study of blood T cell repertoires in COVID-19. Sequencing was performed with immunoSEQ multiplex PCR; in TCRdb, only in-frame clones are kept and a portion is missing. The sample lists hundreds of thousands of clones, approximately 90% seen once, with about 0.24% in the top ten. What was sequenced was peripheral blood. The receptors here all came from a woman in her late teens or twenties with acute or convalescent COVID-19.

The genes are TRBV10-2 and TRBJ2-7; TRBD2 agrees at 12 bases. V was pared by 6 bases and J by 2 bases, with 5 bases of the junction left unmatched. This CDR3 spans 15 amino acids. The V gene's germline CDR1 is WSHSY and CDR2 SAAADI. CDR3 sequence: CASRTLAGGTYEQYF. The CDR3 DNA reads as TGCGCCAGCAGAACACTAGCGGGGGGAACCTACGAGCAGTACTTC.

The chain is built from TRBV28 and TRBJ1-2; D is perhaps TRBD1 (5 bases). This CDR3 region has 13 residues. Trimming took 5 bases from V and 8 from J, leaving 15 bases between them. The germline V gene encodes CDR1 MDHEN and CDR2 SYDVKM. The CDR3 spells CASSLFRRGGYTF. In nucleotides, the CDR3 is TGTGCCAGCAGTCTTTTCCGGCGGGGCGGCTACACCTTC.

The CDR3 loop is CASSLRTHTNTEAFF. Here the CDR3 DNA reads TGTGCCAGCAGCCTCCGGACACACACTAACACTGAAGCTTTCTTT. The chain is built from TRBV14 and TRBJ1-1; TRBD1 is a possible D gene (5 bases). The V and J ends lost 4 bases and 2 bases respectively, with 14 bases between them. The CDR3 extends over 15 amino acids. The V gene's germline CDR1 is SGHDN and CDR2 FVKESK.